A selection of T cell receptor beta chains follows, all from one sample in a study of blood T cell repertoires in COVID-19. Method: immunoSEQ multiplex PCR; TCRdb's copy keeps in-frame clones and lacks some. Of about 50,000 clones in the sample, 90% were seen once. Sequenced sample: peripheral blood. The source of these receptors is a middle-aged man with acute or convalescent COVID-19. CDR3s include the opening cysteine and the closing phenylalanine or tryptophan. The D gene is left open where the match is weak. Clone sizes are given selectively: once, few, many, or a class where the clone is expanded.

clone size: -; D gene: -; V gene: TRBV29-1; J gene: TRBJ2-1; CDR3 DNA: TGCAGCGCAGTAGCTGGAGTGAATGAGCAGTTCTTC; CDR3 protein: CSAVAGVNEQFF
clone size: -; D gene: TRBD2; V gene: TRBV2; J gene: TRBJ2-3; CDR3 DNA: TGTGCCACCCAACTCGAGGCGGGAGCAGATACGCAGTATTTT; CDR3 protein: CATQLEAGADTQYF
clone size: -; D gene: TRBD1; V gene: TRBV11-3; J gene: TRBJ2-7; CDR3 DNA: TGTGCCAGCAGCTTTTACAGACAGGGGTCCGAGCAGTACTTC; CDR3 protein: CASSFYRQGSEQYF
clone size: -; D gene: -; V gene: TRBV5-1; J gene: TRBJ2-7; CDR3 DNA: TGCGCCAGCAGCCGGGCTGGGACTGAGACCACCTTGCCCTACGAGCAGTACTTC; CDR3 protein: CASSRAGTETTLPYEQYF
clone size: -; D gene: -; V gene: TRBV6-5; J gene: TRBJ1-1; CDR3 DNA: TGTGCCAGCACCCGAAGGGGTCGGATTGAAGCTTTCTTT; CDR3 protein: CASTRRGRIEAFF
clone size: -; D gene: -; V gene: TRBV6-5; J gene: TRBJ1-1; CDR3 DNA: TGTGCCAGCAGTCTAGACCCTGGCACTGAAGCTTTCTTT; CDR3 protein: CASSLDPGTEAFF
clone size: -; D gene: -; V gene: TRBV7-9; J gene: TRBJ2-3; CDR3 DNA: TGTGCCAGCAGCTTAGCCTCCTCAGATACGCAGTATTTT; CDR3 protein: CASSLASSDTQYF
clone size: few; D gene: -; V gene: TRBV30; J gene: TRBJ1-2; CDR3 DNA: TGTGCCTGGAGTGCAGGGTTTGGTGGCTACACCTTC; CDR3 protein: CAWSAGFGGYTF
clone size: once; D gene: TRBD1; V gene: TRBV9; J gene: TRBJ2-3; CDR3 DNA: TGTGCCAGCAGCGTAGATGGCAGGGGGCTTGGAGATACGCAGTATTTT; CDR3 protein: CASSVDGRGLGDTQYF
clone size: -; D gene: -; V gene: TRBV19; J gene: TRBJ1-1; CDR3 DNA: TGTGCCAGTAGTACGGGGGGGATGAACACTGAAGCTTTCTTT; CDR3 protein: CASSTGGMNTEAFF
clone size: -; D gene: TRBD1; V gene: TRBV30; J gene: TRBJ2-6; CDR3 DNA: TGTGCCTGGAGTGTGACAGGGGCCTCTGGGGCCAACGTCCTGACTTTC; CDR3 protein: CAWSVTGASGANVLTF
clone size: -; D gene: TRBD1; V gene: TRBV4-2; J gene: TRBJ1-2; CDR3 DNA: TGTGCCAGCAGCCAAGGAACAGGGGAAGGCTACACCTTC; CDR3 protein: CASSQGTGEGYTF
clone size: -; D gene: -; V gene: TRBV18; J gene: TRBJ2-2; CDR3 DNA: TGTGCCAGCTCACCTGGGAGCGGAGCGAACACCGGGGAGCTGTTTTTT; CDR3 protein: CASSPGSGANTGELFF
clone size: -; D gene: TRBD2; V gene: TRBV5-4; J gene: TRBJ2-7; CDR3 DNA: TGTGCCAGCAGCTTGGGCGGGAGGGTCTACGAGCAGTACTTC; CDR3 protein: CASSLGGRVYEQYF
clone size: -; D gene: TRBD2; V gene: TRBV5-6; J gene: TRBJ2-1; CDR3 DNA: TGTGCCAGCAGCCCGGAGACTAGCGGACCCTACAATGAGCAGTTCTTC; CDR3 protein: CASSPETSGPYNEQFF
clone size: -; D gene: TRBD2; V gene: TRBV4-2; J gene: TRBJ2-2; CDR3 DNA: TGTGCCAGCAGCCAAGAACCGGGACTAGCGGGCACCGGGGAGCTGTTTTTT; CDR3 protein: CASSQEPGLAGTGELFF
clone size: -; D gene: TRBD2; V gene: TRBV14; J gene: TRBJ2-1; CDR3 DNA: TGTGCCAGCAGCCAATTGGGTAGCGGGAGCTCCTACAATGAGCAGTTCTTC; CDR3 protein: CASSQLGSGSSYNEQFF
clone size: few; D gene: -; V gene: TRBV5-1; J gene: TRBJ1-1; CDR3 DNA: TGCGCCAGCAGCTTCGGGGGGGACACTGAAGCTTTCTTT; CDR3 protein: CASSFGGDTEAFF
clone size: -; D gene: -; V gene: TRBV15; J gene: TRBJ1-5; CDR3 DNA: TGTGCCACCAGCAGAGATGGGGGGGATCAGCCCCAGCATTTT; CDR3 protein: CATSRDGGDQPQHF
clone size: -; D gene: -; V gene: TRBV5-1; J gene: TRBJ2-5; CDR3 DNA: TGCGCCAGCAGCGAGGATCAAGAGACCCAGTACTTC; CDR3 protein: CASSEDQETQYF
clone size: -; D gene: -; V gene: TRBV9; J gene: TRBJ1-4; CDR3 DNA: TGTGCCAGCAGCGTAGATGCAGGGGCAACTAATGAAAAACTGTTTTTT; CDR3 protein: CASSVDAGATNEKLFF
clone size: -; D gene: -; V gene: TRBV7-9; J gene: TRBJ2-1; CDR3 DNA: TGTGCCAGCAGTATGACAGGCAATGAGCAGTTCTTC; CDR3 protein: CASSMTGNEQFF
clone size: -; D gene: -; V gene: TRBV6-4; J gene: TRBJ1-3; CDR3 DNA: TGTGCCAGCTCTCTAGGAGGGATACTCTCTGGAAACACCATATATTTT; CDR3 protein: CASSLGGILSGNTIYF
clone size: -; D gene: TRBD1; V gene: TRBV6-1; J gene: TRBJ1-2; CDR3 DNA: TGTGCCAGCAGTGAACTGTTCGGGACAGGTCCTGGCTACACCTTC; CDR3 protein: CASSELFGTGPGYTF
clone size: -; D gene: TRBD1; V gene: TRBV12-5; J gene: TRBJ1-2; CDR3 DNA: TGTGCTAGCACTGACAGGGGGCGTTATGGCTACACCTTC; CDR3 protein: CASTDRGRYGYTF
clone size: -; D gene: TRBD2; V gene: TRBV25-1; J gene: TRBJ2-1; CDR3 DNA: TGTGCCACAACAATAGCGGGAGACTTCAATGAGCAGTTCTTC; CDR3 protein: CATTIAGDFNEQFF
clone size: -; D gene: TRBD2; V gene: TRBV10-1; J gene: TRBJ2-7; CDR3 DNA: TGCGCCAGCAGTGAGTCGGGTAGCGGGAGGGCCAATGGCTACGAGCAGTACTTC; CDR3 protein: CASSESGSGRANGYEQYF
clone size: -; D gene: -; V gene: TRBV7-2; J gene: TRBJ2-7; CDR3 DNA: TGTGCCAGCAGCTCCTCGGCCTACGAGCAGTACTTC; CDR3 protein: CASSSSAYEQYF
clone size: -; D gene: -; V gene: TRBV19; J gene: TRBJ2-7; CDR3 DNA: TGTGCCAGTAGTATAAAGGGAGGAGCCAAGTACGAGCAGTACTTC; CDR3 protein: CASSIKGGAKYEQYF
clone size: -; D gene: TRBD1; V gene: TRBV3-1/TRBV3-2; J gene: TRBJ1-2; CDR3 DNA: TGTGCCAGCAGCCCAAGACAGGGAAGCTATGGCTACACCTTC; CDR3 protein: CASSPRQGSYGYTF
clone size: -; D gene: -; V gene: TRBV3-1/TRBV3-2; J gene: TRBJ2-1; CDR3 DNA: TGTGCCAGCAGCCAAGGGTCGGGTTATGAGCAGTTCTTC; CDR3 protein: CASSQGSGYEQFF
clone size: -; D gene: TRBD2; V gene: TRBV5-8; J gene: TRBJ2-5; CDR3 DNA: TGTGCCAGCAGCTTAAGGGGACTAGCGGGAGGGCCACCCCGTACTCACTTC; CDR3 protein: CASSLRGLAGGPPRTHF
clone size: -; D gene: TRBD1; V gene: TRBV27; J gene: TRBJ2-5; CDR3 DNA: TGTGCCAGCAGCCCGGGACAGGGAAAGACCCAGTACTTC; CDR3 protein: CASSPGQGKTQYF
clone size: -; D gene: TRBD1; V gene: TRBV6-5; J gene: TRBJ1-6; CDR3 DNA: TGTGCCAGCAGTTACTTCGACAGGGATAATTCACCCCTCCACTTT; CDR3 protein: CASSYFDRDNSPLHF
clone size: once; D gene: -; V gene: TRBV9; J gene: TRBJ2-5; CDR3 DNA: TGTGCCAGCAGCGTAGATCCCGGGAAAGAGACCCAGTACTTC; CDR3 protein: CASSVDPGKETQYF
clone size: -; D gene: -; V gene: TRBV2; J gene: TRBJ2-7; CDR3 DNA: TGTGCCAGCATGGGGGGGCCTGGGGGTTACGAGCAGTACTTC; CDR3 protein: CASMGGPGGYEQYF
clone size: once; D gene: -; V gene: TRBV5-6; J gene: TRBJ1-1; CDR3 DNA: TGTGCCAGCAGCTTCGGAGGGCGATGGGACACTGAAGCTTTCTTT; CDR3 protein: CASSFGGRWDTEAFF
clone size: -; D gene: -; V gene: TRBV14; J gene: TRBJ2-5; CDR3 DNA: TGTGCCAGCAGCCAAGAGCGACTACACCAAGAGACCCAGTACTTC; CDR3 protein: CASSQERLHQETQYF
clone size: once; D gene: -; V gene: TRBV7-2; J gene: TRBJ2-4; CDR3 DNA: TGTGCCAGCAGCCAAACTAAGGACATTCAGTACTTC; CDR3 protein: CASSQTKDIQYF
clone size: -; D gene: -; V gene: TRBV9; J gene: TRBJ2-1; CDR3 DNA: TGTGCCAGCAGCCCAGGGTTCAATGAGCAGTTCTTC; CDR3 protein: CASSPGFNEQFF
clone size: -; D gene: -; V gene: TRBV2; J gene: TRBJ1-2; CDR3 DNA: TGTGCCAGCAGTGAAGTGTTGGACAGCCAGAGGGGCTACACCTTC; CDR3 protein: CASSEVLDSQRGYTF
clone size: -; D gene: -; V gene: TRBV6-5; J gene: TRBJ1-2; CDR3 DNA: TGTGCCAGCAGTTACAGCCCCCGGGGGGGTGACTATGGCTACACCTTC; CDR3 protein: CASSYSPRGGDYGYTF
clone size: -; D gene: TRBD1; V gene: TRBV11-2; J gene: TRBJ1-2; CDR3 DNA: TGTGCCAGCAGGCAAACAGGGGGCGAGGGCTACACCTTC; CDR3 protein: CASRQTGGEGYTF
clone size: -; D gene: TRBD2; V gene: TRBV6-2/TRBV6-3; J gene: TRBJ2-5; CDR3 DNA: TGTGCCAGCAGTTACTCTACTAGCGGGACCAACCAAGAGACCCAGTACTTC; CDR3 protein: CASSYSTSGTNQETQYF
clone size: -; D gene: TRBD2; V gene: TRBV29-1; J gene: TRBJ2-1; CDR3 DNA: TGCAGCGTGACTGATCTAGCGGGACATGAGCAGTTCTTC; CDR3 protein: CSVTDLAGHEQFF
clone size: -; D gene: -; V gene: TRBV5-1; J gene: TRBJ2-7; CDR3 DNA: TGCGCCAGCAGCTTGAGGGGCCACGAGCAGTACTTC; CDR3 protein: CASSLRGHEQYF
clone size: -; D gene: -; V gene: TRBV27; J gene: TRBJ1-3; CDR3 DNA: TGTGCCAGCTCCCTTGGGGGGTTCAGCTCTGGAAACACCATATATTTT; CDR3 protein: CASSLGGFSSGNTIYF
clone size: -; D gene: TRBD1; V gene: TRBV9; J gene: TRBJ2-7; CDR3 DNA: TGTGCCAGCAGCGTAGGAACCGGGACAGGGGCTGAGCAGTACTTC; CDR3 protein: CASSVGTGTGAEQYF
clone size: once; D gene: -; V gene: TRBV27; J gene: TRBJ1-5; CDR3 DNA: TGTGCCAGCAGTTCCGGGTTGGTTCAGCCCCAGCATTTT; CDR3 protein: CASSSGLVQPQHF
clone size: -; D gene: TRBD2; V gene: TRBV6-2/TRBV6-3; J gene: TRBJ2-3; CDR3 DNA: TGTGCCAGCAGTTACGAAGCGGGAGGGCCAAGCACAGATACGCAGTATTTT; CDR3 protein: CASSYEAGGPSTDTQYF
clone size: -; D gene: TRBD1; V gene: TRBV7-6; J gene: TRBJ2-3; CDR3 DNA: TGTGCCAGCACCCATCAGACGGGACAGGGGCCCTACAGCACAGATACGCAGTATTTT; CDR3 protein: CASTHQTGQGPYSTDTQYF
clone size: -; D gene: -; V gene: TRBV28; J gene: TRBJ1-4; CDR3 DNA: TGTGCCAGCAGTTTCGGAGGGGAGGATGAAAAACTGTTTTTT; CDR3 protein: CASSFGGEDEKLFF
clone size: -; D gene: -; V gene: TRBV30; J gene: TRBJ2-7; CDR3 DNA: TGTGCCTGGAGTGGGGGGCGGGGGAGCTCCTACGAGCAGTACTTC; CDR3 protein: CAWSGGRGSSYEQYF
clone size: -; D gene: -; V gene: TRBV7-9; J gene: TRBJ1-6; CDR3 DNA: TGTGCCAGCAGCTTAGAATCGGGGAGGAATTCACCCCTCCACTTT; CDR3 protein: CASSLESGRNSPLHF
clone size: -; D gene: TRBD1; V gene: TRBV24-1; J gene: TRBJ1-5; CDR3 DNA: TGTGCCACCAGTGATTCCAGGACAGGGGTTAGCAATCAGCCCCAGCATTTT; CDR3 protein: CATSDSRTGVSNQPQHF
clone size: -; D gene: TRBD1; V gene: TRBV10-3; J gene: TRBJ2-3; CDR3 DNA: TGTGCCATCAGGAGTGGACAGGCGGCAGATACGCAGTATTTT; CDR3 protein: CAIRSGQAADTQYF
clone size: -; D gene: -; V gene: TRBV5-5; J gene: TRBJ1-6; CDR3 DNA: TGTGCCAGCGCCTTTCTCGAACGGAATTCACCCCTCCACTTT; CDR3 protein: CASAFLERNSPLHF
clone size: -; D gene: -; V gene: TRBV4-3; J gene: TRBJ1-2; CDR3 DNA: TGCGCCAGCAGCCAAGATCCTAATCCCGCGGAGACCGATGGCTACACCTTC; CDR3 protein: CASSQDPNPAETDGYTF
clone size: -; D gene: -; V gene: TRBV7-9; J gene: TRBJ1-3; CDR3 DNA: TGTGCCAGCAGCTTTGTTTTTAGTGAGGGAAACACCATATATTTT; CDR3 protein: CASSFVFSEGNTIYF